Each of the 4 T cell receptor beta chains below was sequenced from the same sample in a study of human CD4 T cells and Enterobacteriaceae. Assay used: immunoSEQ multiplex PCR; TCRdb lists only in-frame clones, some missing. The top ten hold around 1.7% of the sample, which has tens of thousands of clones, around 80% seen once. All CD4+ cells other than CD45RA+CCR7+CD95- naive cells were sorted as memory, over 98% pure. Sequenced sample: memory CD4+ T cells from blood. The receptors were gathered from a human donor in good health.

This chain connects TRBV7-9 to TRBJ1-2; TRBD1 might be the D (5 bases). Per germline, CDR1 SEHNR and CDR2 FQNEAQ (reference sequence). CDR3 size: 16 residues. V was shortened by 3 bases and J by 1 base, with 15 bases between the two germline ends. This CDR3 reads CASSLGFQGINYGYTF. CDR3 coding DNA: TGTGCCAGCAGCTTGGGTTTTCAGGGAATTAACTATGGCTACACCTTC.

This clone was observed a handful of times. The CDR3, as DNA: TGTGCCAGCAGTGGGGACAGGGTCGGCTATGGCTACACCTTC. Translating it yields CASSGDRVGYGYTF. The V call is TRBV2, the J call TRBJ1-2; 9 bases map to TRBD1. Germline V gene sequence: CDR1 SNHLY, CDR2 FYNNEI. The junction had 4 bases not matched to a gene; V was cut back by 4 bases and J by 4 bases. The CDR3 length is 14 residues. Together with reference TRBV2 and TRBJ1-2, the CDR3 gives the full variable domain: EPEVTQTPSHQVTQMGQEVILRCVPISNHLYFYWYRQILGQKVEFLVSFYNNEISEKSEIFDDQFSVERPDGSNFTLKIRSTKLEDSAMYFCASSGDRVGYGYTFGSGTRLTVV.

Here the CDR3 reads CASSSQGAAEAFF. For the CDR3, the DNA is TGTGCCAGCTCATCGCAGGGGGCTGCTGAAGCTTTCTTT. This chain joins TRBV18 and TRBJ1-1, with 8 nucleotides matching TRBD1. The CDR3 has 13 residues. The trim removed 5 bases at V and 6 bases at J, leaving 5 bases unmatched. In germline, CDR1 is KGHSH, CDR2 LQKENI.

The chain links TRBV6-1 to TRBJ2-3, with D hard to call. Germline-derived CDR1 and CDR2 are MNHNS and SASEGT. The CDR3 totals 14 residues. Trimming removed 5 bases from V and 5 bases from J, with 14 bases in between. The CDR3 is CASSRKRPIDTQYF. CDR3 coding DNA: TGTGCCAGCAGTCGAAAACGCCCCATAGATACGCAGTATTTT.